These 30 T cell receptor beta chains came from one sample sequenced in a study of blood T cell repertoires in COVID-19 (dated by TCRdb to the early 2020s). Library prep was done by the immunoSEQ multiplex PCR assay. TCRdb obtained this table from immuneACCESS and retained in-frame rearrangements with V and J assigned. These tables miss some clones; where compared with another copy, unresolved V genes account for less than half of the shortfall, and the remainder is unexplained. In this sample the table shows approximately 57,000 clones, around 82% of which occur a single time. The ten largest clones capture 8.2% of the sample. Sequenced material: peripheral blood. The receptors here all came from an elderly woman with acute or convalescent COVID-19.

DNA for the CDR3: TGTGCCAGCAGTTTAAACAGACCTCCTAACTATGGCTACACCTTC. Protein: CASSLNRPPNYGYTF. This chain uses TRBV27 with TRBJ1-2; D uncertain. The CDR3 is 15 residues long. The V end lost 2 bases, the J end lost 0 bases, and 10 bases lay between the germline ends. Germline V CDR1 and CDR2: MNHEY, SMNVEV (reference sequence).

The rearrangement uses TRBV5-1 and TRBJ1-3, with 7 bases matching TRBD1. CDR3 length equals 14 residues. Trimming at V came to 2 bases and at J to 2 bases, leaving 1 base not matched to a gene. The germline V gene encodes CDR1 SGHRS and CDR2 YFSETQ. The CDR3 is CASSFQGAGNTIYF. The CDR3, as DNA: TGCGCCAGCAGCTTCCAGGGGGCTGGAAACACCATATATTTT.

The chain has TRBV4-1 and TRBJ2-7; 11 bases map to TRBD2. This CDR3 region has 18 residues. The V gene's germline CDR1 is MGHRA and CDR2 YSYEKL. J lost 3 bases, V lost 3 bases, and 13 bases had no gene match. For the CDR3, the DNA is TGCGCCAGCAGCCACACCTTAGCGGGGGGGACGGACTACTACGAGCAGTACTTC. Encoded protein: CASSHTLAGGTDYYEQYF.

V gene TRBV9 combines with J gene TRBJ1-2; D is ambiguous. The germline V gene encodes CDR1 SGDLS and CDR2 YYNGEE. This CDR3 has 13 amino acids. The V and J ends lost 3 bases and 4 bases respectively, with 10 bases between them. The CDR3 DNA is TGTGCCAGCAGCGCTGTCGGAGGCTATGGCTACACCTTC. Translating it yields CASSAVGGYGYTF.

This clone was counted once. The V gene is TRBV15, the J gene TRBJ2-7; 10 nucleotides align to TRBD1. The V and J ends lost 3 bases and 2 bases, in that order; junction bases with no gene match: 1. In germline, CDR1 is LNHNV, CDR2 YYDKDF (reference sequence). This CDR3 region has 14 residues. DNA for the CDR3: TGTGCCACCAGCAGGGGGACAGGGGCCTACGAGCAGTACTTC. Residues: CATSRGTGAYEQYF.

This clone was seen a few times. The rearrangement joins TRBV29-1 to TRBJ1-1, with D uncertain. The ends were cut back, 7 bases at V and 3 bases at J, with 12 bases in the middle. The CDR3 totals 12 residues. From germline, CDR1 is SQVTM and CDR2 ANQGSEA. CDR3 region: CSASRSDTEAFF. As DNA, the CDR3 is TGCAGCGCCTCCCGGTCCGACACTGAAGCTTTCTTT. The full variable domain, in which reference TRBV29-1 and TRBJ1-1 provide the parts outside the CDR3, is SAVISQKPSRDICQRGTSLTIQCQVDSQVTMMFWYRQQPGQSLTLIATANQGSEATYESGFVIDKFPISRPNLTFSTLTVSNMSPEDSSIYLCSASRSDTEAFFGQGTRLTVV.

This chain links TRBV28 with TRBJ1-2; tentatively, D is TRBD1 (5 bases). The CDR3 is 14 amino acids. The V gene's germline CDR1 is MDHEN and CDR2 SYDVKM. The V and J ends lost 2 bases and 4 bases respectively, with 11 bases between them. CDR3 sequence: CASSLKTETYGYTF. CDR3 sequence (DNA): TGTGCCAGCAGTTTAAAGACAGAGACCTATGGCTACACCTTC.

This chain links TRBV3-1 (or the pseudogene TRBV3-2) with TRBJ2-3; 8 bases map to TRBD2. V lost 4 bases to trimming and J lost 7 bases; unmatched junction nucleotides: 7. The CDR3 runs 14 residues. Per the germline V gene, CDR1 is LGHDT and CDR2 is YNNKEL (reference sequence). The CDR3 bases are TGTGCCAGCAGCCTCGGGGGGGCGGGATATACGCAGTATTTT. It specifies CASSLGGAGYTQYF.

CDR3 sequence: CASTPTGAVNYGYTF. For the CDR3, the DNA is TGTGCCAGCACCCCCACAGGGGCGGTTAACTATGGCTACACCTTC. The chain links TRBV2 to TRBJ1-2, with 7 nucleotides matching TRBD1. The CDR3 is 15 amino acids. Germline loops: CDR1 SNHLY, CDR2 FYNNEI. Trimming took 7 bases from V and 1 from J; bases not matched to a gene: 9. Drawing the rest from reference TRBV2 and TRBJ1-2, the complete variable domain is EPEVTQTPSHQVTQMGQEVILRCVPISNHLYFYWYRQILGQKVEFLVSFYNNEISEKSEIFDDQFSVERPDGSNFTLKIRSTKLEDSAMYFCASTPTGAVNYGYTFGSGTRLTVV.

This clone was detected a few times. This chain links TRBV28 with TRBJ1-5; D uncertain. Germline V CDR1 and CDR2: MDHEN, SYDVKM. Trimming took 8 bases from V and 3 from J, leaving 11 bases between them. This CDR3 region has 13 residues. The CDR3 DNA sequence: TGTGCCAGCGAGAGACTGAACAATCAGCCCCAGCATTTT. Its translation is CASERLNNQPQHF.

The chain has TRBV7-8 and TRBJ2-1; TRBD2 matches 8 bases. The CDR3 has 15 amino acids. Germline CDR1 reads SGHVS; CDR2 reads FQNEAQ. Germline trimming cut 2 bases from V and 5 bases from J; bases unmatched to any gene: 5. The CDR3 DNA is TGTGCCAGCAGCTTAAACAGCGGGAGAAACAATGAGCAGTTCTTC. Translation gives CASSLNSGRNNEQFF.

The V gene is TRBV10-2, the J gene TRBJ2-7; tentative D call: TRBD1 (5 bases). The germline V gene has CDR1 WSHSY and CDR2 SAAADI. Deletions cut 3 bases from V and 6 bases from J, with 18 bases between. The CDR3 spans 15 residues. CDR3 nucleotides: TGCGCCAGCAGTGATGATTCAGGGTTTCTGGTCGAGCAGTACTTC. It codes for CASSDDSGFLVEQYF.

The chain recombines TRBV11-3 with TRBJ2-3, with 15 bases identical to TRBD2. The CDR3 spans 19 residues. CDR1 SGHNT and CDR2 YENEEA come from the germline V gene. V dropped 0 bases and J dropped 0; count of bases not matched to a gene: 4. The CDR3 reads CASSLEGLAGGTSTDTQYF. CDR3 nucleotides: TGTGCCAGCAGCTTAGAGGGACTAGCGGGGGGCACTAGCACAGATACGCAGTATTTT.

This CDR3 is CASNLDRGKYEQYF. The CDR3 DNA is TGCGCCAGCAACCTCGACAGGGGAAAGTACGAGCAGTACTTC. The rearrangement links TRBV5-1 to TRBJ2-7, with 8 positions matching TRBD1. CDR3 length: 14 residues. Per the germline V gene, CDR1 is SGHRS and CDR2 is YFSETQ. Trimming took 6 bases from V and 4 from J; bases not matched to a gene: 9. Combining the CDR3 with reference TRBV5-1 and TRBJ2-7 gives the whole variable domain KAGVTQTPRYLIKTRGQQVTLSCSPISGHRSVSWYQQTPGQGLQFLFEYFSETQRNKGNFPGRFSGRQFSNSRSEMNVSTLELGDSALYLCASNLDRGKYEQYFGPGTRLTVT.

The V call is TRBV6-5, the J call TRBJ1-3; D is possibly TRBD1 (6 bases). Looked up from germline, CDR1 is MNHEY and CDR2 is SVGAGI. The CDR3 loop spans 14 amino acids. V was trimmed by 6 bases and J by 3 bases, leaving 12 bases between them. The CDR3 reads CASSQDRRGNTIYF. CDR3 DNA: TGTGCCAGCAGCCAAGACAGGCGTGGAAACACCATATATTTT.

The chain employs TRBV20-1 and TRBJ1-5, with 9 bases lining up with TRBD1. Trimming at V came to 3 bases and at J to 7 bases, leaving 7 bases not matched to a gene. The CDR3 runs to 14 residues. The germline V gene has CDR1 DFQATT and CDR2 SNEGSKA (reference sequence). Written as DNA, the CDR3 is TGCAGTGCTAGTGTCGGACAGGGGAACCAGCCCCAGCATTTT. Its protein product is CSASVGQGNQPQHF.

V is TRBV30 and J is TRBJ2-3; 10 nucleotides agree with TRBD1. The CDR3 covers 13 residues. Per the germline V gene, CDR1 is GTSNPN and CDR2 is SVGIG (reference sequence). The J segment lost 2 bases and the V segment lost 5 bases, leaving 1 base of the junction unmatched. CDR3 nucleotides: TGTGCCTGGGGACAGGGGGTCACAGATACGCAGTATTTT. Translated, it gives CAWGQGVTDTQYF.

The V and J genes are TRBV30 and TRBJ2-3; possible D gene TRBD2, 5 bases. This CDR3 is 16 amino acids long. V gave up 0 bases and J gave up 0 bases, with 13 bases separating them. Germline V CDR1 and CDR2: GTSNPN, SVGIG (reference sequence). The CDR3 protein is CAWSVFAGSSTDTQYF. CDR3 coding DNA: TGTGCCTGGAGTGTATTCGCGGGCTCTAGCACAGATACGCAGTATTTT. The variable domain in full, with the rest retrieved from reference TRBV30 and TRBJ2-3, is SQTIHQWPATLVQPVGSPLSLECTVEGTSNPNLYWYRQAAGRGLQLLFYSVGIGQISSEVPQNLSASRPQDRQFILSSKKLLLSDSGFYLCAWSVFAGSSTDTQYFGPGTRLTVL.

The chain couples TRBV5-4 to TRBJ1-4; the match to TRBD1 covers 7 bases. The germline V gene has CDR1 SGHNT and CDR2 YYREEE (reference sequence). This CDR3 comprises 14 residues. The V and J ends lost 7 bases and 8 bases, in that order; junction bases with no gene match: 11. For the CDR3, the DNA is TGTGCCAGCGGAAAAACAGGGGCGGGGGAAAAACTGTTTTTT. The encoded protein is CASGKTGAGEKLFF.

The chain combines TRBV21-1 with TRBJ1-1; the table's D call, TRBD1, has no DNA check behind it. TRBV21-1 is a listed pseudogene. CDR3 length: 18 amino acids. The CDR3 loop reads CASSKGPTGFAERTEAFF. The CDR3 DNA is TGTGCCAGCAGCAAAGGTCCTACAGGGTTCGCTGAACGCACTGAAGCTTTCTTT.

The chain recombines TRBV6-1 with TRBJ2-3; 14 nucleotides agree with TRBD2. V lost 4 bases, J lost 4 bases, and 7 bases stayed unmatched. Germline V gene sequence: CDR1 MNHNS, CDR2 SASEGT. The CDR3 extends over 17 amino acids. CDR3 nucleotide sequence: TGTGCCAGCAGTGCCGGGACTAGCGGGAGTTCCCCAGATACGCAGTATTTT. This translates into CASSAGTSGSSPDTQYF.

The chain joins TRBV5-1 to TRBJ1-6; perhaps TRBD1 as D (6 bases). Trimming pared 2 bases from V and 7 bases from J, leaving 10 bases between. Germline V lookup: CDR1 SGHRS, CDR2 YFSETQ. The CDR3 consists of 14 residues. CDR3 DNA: TGCGCCAGCAGCTTTTCAGGGGCAAATTCACCCCTCCACTTT. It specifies CASSFSGANSPLHF.

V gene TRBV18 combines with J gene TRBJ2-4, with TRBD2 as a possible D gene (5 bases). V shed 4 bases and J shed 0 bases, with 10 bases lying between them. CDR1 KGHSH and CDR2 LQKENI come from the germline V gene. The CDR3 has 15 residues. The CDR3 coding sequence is TGTGCCAGCTCACTACCTGGACTAGCCAAAAACATTCAGTACTTC. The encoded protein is CASSLPGLAKNIQYF. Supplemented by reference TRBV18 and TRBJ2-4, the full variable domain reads NAGVMQNPRHLVRRRGQEARLRCSPMKGHSHVYWYRQLPEEGLKFMVYLQKENIIDESGMPKERFSAEFPKEGPSILRIQQVVRGDSAAYFCASSLPGLAKNIQYFGAGTRLSVL.

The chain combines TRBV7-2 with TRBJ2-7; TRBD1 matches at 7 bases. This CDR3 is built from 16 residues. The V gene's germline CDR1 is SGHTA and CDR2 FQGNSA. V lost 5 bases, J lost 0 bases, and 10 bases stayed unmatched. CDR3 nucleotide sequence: TGTGCCAGCAGCCCGAGGACAGGAAGAAGCTCCTACGAGCAGTACTTC. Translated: CASSPRTGRSSYEQYF.

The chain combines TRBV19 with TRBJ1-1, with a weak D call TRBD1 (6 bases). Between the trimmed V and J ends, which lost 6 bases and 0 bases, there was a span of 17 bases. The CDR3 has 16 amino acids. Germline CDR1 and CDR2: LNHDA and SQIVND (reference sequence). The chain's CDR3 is CASRHPGQAMNTEAFF. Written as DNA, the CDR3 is TGTGCCAGTAGACACCCGGGACAAGCCATGAACACTGAAGCTTTCTTT.

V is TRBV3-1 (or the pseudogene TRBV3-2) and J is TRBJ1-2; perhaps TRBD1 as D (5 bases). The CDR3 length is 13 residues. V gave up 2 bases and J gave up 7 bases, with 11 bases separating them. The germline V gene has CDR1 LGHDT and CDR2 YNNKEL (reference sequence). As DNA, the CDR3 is TGTGCCAGCAGCCAACTCCAGGGTTCTGGCTACACCTTC. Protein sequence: CASSQLQGSGYTF.

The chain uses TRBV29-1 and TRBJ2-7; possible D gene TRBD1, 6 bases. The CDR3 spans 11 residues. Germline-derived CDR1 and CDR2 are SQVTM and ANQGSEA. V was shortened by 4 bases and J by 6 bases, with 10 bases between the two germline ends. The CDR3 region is CSVVYRVEQYF. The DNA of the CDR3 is TGCAGCGTTGTTTACAGGGTCGAGCAGTACTTC.

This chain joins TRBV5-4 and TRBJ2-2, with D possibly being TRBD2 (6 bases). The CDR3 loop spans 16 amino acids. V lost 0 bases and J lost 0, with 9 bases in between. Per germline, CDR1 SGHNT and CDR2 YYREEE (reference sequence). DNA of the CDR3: TGTGCCAGCAGCTTGGTGGGCGGGGCGAACACCGGGGAGCTGTTTTTT. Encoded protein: CASSLVGGANTGELFF.

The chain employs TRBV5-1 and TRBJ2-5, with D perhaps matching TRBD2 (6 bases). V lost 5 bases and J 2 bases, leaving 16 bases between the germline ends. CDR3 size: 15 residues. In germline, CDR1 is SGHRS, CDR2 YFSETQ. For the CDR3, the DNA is TGCGCCAGCAGAAGAACAGCGGGCTCTCAAGAGACCCAGTACTTC. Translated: CASRRTAGSQETQYF.

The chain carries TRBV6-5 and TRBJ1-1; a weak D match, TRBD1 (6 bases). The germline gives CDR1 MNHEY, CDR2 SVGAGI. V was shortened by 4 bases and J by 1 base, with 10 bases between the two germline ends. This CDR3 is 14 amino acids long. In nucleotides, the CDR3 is TGTGCCAGCAGTTCTGGACAGCCGAACACTGAAGCTTTCTTT. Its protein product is CASSSGQPNTEAFF.